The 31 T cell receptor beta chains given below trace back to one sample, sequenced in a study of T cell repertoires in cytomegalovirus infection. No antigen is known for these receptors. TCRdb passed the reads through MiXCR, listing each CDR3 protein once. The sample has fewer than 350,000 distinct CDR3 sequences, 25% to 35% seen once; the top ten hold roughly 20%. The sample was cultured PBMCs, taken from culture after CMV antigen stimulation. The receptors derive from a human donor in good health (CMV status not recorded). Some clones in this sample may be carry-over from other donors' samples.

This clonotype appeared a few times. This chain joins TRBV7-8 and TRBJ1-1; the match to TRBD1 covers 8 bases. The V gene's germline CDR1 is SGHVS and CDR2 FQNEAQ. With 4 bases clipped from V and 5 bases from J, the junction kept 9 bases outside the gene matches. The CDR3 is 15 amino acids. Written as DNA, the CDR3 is TGTGCCAGCAGCTCCGGACAGGGTAGGGGTACTGAAGCTTTCTTT. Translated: CASSSGQGRGTEAFF.

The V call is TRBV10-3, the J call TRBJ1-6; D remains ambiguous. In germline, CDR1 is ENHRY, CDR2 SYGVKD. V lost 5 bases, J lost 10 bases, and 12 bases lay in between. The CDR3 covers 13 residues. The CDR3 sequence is CAISWGVESPLHF. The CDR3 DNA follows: TGTGCCATCAGTTGGGGAGTTGAGTCACCCCTCCACTTT.

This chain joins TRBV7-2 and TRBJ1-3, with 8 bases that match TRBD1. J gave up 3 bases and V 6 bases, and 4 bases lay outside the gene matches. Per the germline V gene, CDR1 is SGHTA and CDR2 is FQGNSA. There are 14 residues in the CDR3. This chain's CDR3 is CASRSGTGGNTIYF. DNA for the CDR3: TGTGCCAGCAGAAGTGGGACAGGTGGAAACACCATATATTTT.

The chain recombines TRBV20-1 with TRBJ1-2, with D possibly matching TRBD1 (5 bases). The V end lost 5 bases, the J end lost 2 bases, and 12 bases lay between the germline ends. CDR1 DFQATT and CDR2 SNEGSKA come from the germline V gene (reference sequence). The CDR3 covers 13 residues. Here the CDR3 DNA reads TGCAGTGCTTTAAGGGACGGAAACTATGGCTACACCTTC. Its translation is CSALRDGNYGYTF.

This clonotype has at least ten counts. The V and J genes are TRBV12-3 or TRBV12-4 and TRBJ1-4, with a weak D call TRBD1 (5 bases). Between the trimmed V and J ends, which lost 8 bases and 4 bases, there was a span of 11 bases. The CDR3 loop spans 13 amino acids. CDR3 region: CASWGNFNEKLFF. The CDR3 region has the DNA TGTGCCAGCTGGGGGAACTTTAATGAAAAACTGTTTTTT.

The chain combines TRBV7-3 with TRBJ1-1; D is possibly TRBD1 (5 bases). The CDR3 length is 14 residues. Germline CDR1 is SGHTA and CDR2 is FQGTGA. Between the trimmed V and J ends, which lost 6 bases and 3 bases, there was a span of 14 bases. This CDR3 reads CASRPTKGHTEAFF. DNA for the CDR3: TGTGCCAGCAGACCAACGAAGGGGCACACTGAAGCTTTCTTT.

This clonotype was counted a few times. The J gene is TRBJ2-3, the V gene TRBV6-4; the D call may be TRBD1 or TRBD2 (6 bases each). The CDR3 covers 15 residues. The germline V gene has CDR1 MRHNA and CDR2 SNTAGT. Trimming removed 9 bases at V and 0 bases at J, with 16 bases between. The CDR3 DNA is TGTGCCAGTAGTCGCGAGGGGGGTAGCACAGATACGCAGTATTTT. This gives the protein CASSREGGSTDTQYF.

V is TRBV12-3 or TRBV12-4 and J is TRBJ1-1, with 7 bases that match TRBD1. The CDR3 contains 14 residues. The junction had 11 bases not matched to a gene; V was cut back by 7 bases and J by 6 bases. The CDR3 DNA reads TGTGCCAGCACCTTGAACGGACAGGCGGCTGAAGCTTTCTTT. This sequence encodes CASTLNGQAAEAFF.

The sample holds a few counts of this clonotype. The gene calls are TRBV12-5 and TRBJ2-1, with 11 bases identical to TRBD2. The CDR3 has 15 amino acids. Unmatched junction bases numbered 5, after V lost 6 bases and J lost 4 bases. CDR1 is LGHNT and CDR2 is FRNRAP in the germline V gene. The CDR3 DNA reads TGTGCTAGTGGCTCCGGACTAGCGGGTTACAATGAGCAGTTCTTC. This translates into CASGSGLAGYNEQFF.

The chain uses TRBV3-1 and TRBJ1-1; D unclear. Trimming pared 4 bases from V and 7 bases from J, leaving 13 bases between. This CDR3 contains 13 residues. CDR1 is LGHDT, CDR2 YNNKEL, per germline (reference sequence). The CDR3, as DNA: TGTGCCAGCAGCCCTTCCCGATACAGTGAAGCTTTCTTT. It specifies CASSPSRYSEAFF.

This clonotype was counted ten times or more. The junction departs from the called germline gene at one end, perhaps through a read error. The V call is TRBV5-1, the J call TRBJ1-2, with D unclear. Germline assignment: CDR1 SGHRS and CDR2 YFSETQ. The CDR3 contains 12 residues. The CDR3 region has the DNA TGTGCCAGCAGCTTGGCAGGTGATGGCTACACCTTC. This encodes CASSLAGDGYTF.

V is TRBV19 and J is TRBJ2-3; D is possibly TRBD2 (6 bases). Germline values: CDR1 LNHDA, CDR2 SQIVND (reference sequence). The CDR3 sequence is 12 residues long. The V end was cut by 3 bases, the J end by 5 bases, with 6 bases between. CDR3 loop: CASSMEGDTQYF. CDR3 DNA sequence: TGTGCCAGTAGTATGGAGGGAGATACGCAGTATTTT.

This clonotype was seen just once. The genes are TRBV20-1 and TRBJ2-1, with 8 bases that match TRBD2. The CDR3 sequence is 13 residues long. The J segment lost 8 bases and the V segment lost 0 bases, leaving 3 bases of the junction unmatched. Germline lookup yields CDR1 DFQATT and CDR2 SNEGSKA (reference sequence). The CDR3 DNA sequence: TGCAGTGCTAGAGATGTCGGGAGGGATGAGCAGTTCTTC. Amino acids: CSARDVGRDEQFF.

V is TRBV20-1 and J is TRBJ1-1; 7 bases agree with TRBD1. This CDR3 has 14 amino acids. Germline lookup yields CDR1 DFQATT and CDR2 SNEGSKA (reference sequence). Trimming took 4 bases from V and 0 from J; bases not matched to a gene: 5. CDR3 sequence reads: CSATTGSMNTEAFF. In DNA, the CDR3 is TGCAGTGCTACGACAGGGTCCATGAACACTGAAGCTTTCTTT.

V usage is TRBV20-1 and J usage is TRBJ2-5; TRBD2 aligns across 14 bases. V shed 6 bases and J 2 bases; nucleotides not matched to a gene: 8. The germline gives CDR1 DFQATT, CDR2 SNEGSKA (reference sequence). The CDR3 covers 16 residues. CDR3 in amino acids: CSASGLAGGKQETQYF. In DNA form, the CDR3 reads TGCAGTGCCAGTGGACTAGCGGGGGGCAAGCAAGAGACCCAGTACTTC.

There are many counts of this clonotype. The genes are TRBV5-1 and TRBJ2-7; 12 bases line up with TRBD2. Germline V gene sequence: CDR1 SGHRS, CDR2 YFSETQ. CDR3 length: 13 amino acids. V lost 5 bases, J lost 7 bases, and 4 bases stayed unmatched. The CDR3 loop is CASSSGTSGEQYF. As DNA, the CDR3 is TGCGCCAGCAGTTCCGGGACTAGCGGGGAGCAGTACTTC. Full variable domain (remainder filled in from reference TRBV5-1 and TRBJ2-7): KAGVTQTPRYLIKTRGQQVTLSCSPISGHRSVSWYQQTPGQGLQFLFEYFSETQRNKGNFPGRFSGRQFSNSRSEMNVSTLELGDSALYLCASSSGTSGEQYFGPGTRLTVT.

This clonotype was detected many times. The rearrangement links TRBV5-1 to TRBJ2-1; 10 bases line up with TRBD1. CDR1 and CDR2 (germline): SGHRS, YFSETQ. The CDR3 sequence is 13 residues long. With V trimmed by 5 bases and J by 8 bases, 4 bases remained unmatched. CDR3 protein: CASRWDRGYEQFF. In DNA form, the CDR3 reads TGCGCCAGCAGGTGGGACAGGGGCTATGAGCAGTTCTTC.

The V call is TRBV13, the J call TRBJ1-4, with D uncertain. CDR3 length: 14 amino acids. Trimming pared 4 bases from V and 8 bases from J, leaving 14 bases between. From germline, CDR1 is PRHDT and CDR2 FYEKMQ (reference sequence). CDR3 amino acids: CASSSTLPGEKLFF. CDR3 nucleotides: TGTGCCAGCAGCTCGACTCTTCCGGGGGAAAAACTGTTTTTT.

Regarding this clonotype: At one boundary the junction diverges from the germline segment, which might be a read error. In DNA form, the CDR3 reads TGTGCCAGCAGCCAAGAGGAGGGACAGGAACGCTACGAGCAGTACTTC. This codes for CASSQEEGQERYEQYF. This chain uses TRBV4-1 with TRBJ2-7; 8 bases align to TRBD1. The germline gives CDR1 MGHRA, CDR2 YSYEKL. This CDR3 has 16 residues.

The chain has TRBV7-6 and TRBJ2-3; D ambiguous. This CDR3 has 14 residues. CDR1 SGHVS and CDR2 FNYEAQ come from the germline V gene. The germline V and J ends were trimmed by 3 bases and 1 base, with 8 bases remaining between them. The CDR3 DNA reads TGTGCCAGCAGCTTGGGTCTCGGCACAGATACGCAGTATTTT. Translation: CASSLGLGTDTQYF.

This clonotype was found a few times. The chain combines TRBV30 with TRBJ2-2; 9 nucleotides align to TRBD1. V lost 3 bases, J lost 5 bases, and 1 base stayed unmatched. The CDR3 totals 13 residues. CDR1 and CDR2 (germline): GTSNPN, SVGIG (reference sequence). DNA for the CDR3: TGTGCCTGGAGCGGACAGGGGACCGGGGAGCTGTTTTTT. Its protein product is CAWSGQGTGELFF.

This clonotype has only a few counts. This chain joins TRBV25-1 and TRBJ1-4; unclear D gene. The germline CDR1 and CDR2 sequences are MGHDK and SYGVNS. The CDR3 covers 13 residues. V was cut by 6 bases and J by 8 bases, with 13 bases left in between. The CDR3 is CASSGLHEEKLFF. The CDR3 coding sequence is TGTGCCAGCAGCGGACTACACGAGGAAAAACTGTTTTTT.

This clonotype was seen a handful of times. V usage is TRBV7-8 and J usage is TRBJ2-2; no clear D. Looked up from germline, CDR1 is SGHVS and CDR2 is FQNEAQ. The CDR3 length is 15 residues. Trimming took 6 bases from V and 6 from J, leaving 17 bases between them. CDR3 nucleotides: TGTGCCAGCAGTTCAGCAGGCTCACCACCCGGGGAGCTGTTTTTT. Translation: CASSSAGSPPGELFF.

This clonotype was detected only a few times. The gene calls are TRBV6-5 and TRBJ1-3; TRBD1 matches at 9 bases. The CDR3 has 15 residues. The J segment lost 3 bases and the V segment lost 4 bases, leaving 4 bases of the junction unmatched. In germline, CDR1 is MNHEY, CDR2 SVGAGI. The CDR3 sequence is CASSSPGQGGNTIYF. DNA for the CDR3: TGTGCCAGCAGTTCCCCGGGACAGGGTGGAAACACCATATATTTT.

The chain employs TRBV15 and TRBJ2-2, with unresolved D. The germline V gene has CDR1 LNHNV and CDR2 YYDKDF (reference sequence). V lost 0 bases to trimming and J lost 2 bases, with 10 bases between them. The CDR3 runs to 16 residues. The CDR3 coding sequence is TGTGCCACCAGCAGAGATCCTGACCCCAACACCGGGGAGCTGTTTTTT. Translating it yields CATSRDPDPNTGELFF.

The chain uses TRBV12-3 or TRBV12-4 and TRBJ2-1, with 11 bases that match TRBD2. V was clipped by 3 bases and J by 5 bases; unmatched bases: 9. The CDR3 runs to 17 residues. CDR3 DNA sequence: TGTGCCAGCAGTTTGAGGACTAGCGGGTCGTTGGACAATGAGCAGTTCTTC. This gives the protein CASSLRTSGSLDNEQFF.

The CDR3 here is CASSTGVTSNQPQHF. Here the CDR3 DNA reads TGTGCCAGTAGTACTGGGGTGACTAGCAATCAGCCCCAGCATTTT. This chain links TRBV19 with TRBJ1-5; D not resolved. This CDR3 spans 15 amino acids. Trimming removed 4 bases at V and 0 bases at J, with 10 bases between. Germline V gene data show CDR1 as LNHDA and CDR2 as SQIVND (reference sequence).

CDR3 nucleotides: TGTGCCAGCAGTTTCACAGGGGGCTGGGACGAGCAGTACTTC. This translates into CASSFTGGWDEQYF. The chain employs TRBV12-3 or TRBV12-4 and TRBJ2-7, with 9 bases aligning to TRBD1. V gave up 3 bases and J gave up 5 bases; unmatched junction bases: 5. The CDR3 loop spans 14 amino acids.

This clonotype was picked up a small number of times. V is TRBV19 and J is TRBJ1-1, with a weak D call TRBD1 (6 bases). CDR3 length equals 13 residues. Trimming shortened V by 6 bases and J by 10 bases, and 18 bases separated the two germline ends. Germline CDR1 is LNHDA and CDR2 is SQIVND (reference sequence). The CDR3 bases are TGTGCCAGTAGCGTAAGGGACAAGCCGGGAGCTTTCTTT. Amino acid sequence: CASSVRDKPGAFF.

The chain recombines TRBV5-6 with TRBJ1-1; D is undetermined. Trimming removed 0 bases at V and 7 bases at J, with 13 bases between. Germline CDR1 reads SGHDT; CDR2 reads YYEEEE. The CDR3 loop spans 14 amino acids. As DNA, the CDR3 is TGTGCCAGCAGCTTGGAGGGCAGTATAGGTGAAGCTTTCTTT. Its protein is CASSLEGSIGEAFF.

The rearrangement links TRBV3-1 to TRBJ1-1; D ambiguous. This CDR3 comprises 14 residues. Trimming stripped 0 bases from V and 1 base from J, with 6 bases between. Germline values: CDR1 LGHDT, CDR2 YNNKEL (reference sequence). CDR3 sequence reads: CASSQEEPNTEAFF. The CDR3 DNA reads TGTGCCAGCAGCCAAGAAGAACCGAACACTGAAGCTTTCTTT. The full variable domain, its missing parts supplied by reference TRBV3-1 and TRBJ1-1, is DTAVSQTPKYLVTQMGNDKSIKCEQNLGHDTMYWYKQDSKKFLKIMFSYNNKELIINETVPNRFSPKSPDKAHLNLHINSLELGDSAVYFCASSQEEPNTEAFFGQGTRLTVV.